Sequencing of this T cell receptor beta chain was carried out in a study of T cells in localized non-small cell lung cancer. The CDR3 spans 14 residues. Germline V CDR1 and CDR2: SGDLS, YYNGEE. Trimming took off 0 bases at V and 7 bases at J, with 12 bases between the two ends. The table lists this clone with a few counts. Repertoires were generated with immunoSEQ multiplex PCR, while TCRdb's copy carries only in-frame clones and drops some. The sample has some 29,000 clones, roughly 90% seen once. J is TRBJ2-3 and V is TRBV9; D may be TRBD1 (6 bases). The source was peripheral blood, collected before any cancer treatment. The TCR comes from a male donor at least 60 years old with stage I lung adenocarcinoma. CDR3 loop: CASSVAGEMHTQYF. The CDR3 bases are TGTGCCAGCAGCGTAGCAGGGGAGATGCATACGCAGTATTTT.